The following is a T cell receptor (beta chain) sequence with its context. Germline CDR1 MGHRA, CDR2 YSYEKL. V shed 0 bases and J 0 bases; nucleotides not matched to a gene: 7. The length of the CDR3 is 17 residues. Assay: immunoSEQ multiplex PCR; the TCRdb copy retains only in-frame clones and omits some. This table has 250,000 to 350,000 clones, roughly nine tenths appearing once. These data belong to a study of blood T cell repertoires in COVID-19. Donors in Cohort 3 counted as recovered after two negative PCRs, clearance, or symptom resolution. Input material: PBMCs or T cells enriched from blood (not recorded which). This TCR derives from a woman aged 18-30 years who had recovered from COVID-19. J is TRBJ1-1 and V is TRBV4-1, with 7 bases lining up with TRBD1. CDR3 sequence: CASSQDRGDSMNTEAFF. The CDR3 DNA is TGCGCCAGCAGCCAAGATAGGGGGGACAGCATGAACACTGAAGCTTTCTTT.